This T cell receptor (beta chain) was documented in a study of blood T cell repertoires in COVID-19. V lost 10 bases, J lost 2 bases, and 18 bases lay in between. Germline V lookup: CDR1 PRHDT, CDR2 FYEKMQ (reference sequence). The CDR3 totals 14 residues. Authors' processing steps: Using reference gene primer amplification, nucleated cell counts were estimated. Method: immunoSEQ multiplex PCR; TCRdb's copy keeps in-frame clones and lacks some. The D gene and trimming were derived from the DNA, and the V and J assignments and clone size from that table. This table holds about 330,000 clones, about 90% found once. This clone was counted once.

The source is a young man who had recovered from COVID-19. The sequencing input was peripheral blood. The chain couples TRBV13 to TRBJ2-7, with a tentative D call TRBD2 (6 bases). This CDR3 is CATSGTLGTYEQYF. The CDR3 bases are TGTGCCACGTCCGGGACTCTCGGCACCTACGAGCAGTACTTC.